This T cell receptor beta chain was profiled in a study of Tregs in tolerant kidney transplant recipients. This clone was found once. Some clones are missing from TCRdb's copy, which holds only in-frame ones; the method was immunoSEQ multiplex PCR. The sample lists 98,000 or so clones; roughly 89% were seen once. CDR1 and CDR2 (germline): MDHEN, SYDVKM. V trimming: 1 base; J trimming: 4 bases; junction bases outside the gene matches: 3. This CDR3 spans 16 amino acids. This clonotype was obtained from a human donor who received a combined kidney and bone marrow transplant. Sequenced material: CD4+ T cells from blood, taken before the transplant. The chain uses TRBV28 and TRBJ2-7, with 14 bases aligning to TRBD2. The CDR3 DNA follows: TGTGCCAGCAGTTTATACAGGACTAGCGGGAGGTACGAGCAGTACTTC. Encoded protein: CASSLYRTSGRYEQYF.